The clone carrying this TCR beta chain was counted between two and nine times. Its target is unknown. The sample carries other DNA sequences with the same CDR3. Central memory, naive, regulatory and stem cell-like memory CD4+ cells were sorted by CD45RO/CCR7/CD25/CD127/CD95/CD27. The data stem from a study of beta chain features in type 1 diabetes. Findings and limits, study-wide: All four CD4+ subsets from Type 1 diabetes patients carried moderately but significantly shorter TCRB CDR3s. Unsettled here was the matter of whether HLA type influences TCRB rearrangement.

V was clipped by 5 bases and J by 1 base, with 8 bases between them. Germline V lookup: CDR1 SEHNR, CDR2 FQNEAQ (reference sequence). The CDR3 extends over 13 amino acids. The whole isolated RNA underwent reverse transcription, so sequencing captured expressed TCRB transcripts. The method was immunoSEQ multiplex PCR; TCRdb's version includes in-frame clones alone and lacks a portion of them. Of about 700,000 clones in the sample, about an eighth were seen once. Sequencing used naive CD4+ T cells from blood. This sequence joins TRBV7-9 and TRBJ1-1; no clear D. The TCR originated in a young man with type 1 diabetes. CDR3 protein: CASSLTPNTEAFF. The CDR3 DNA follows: TGTGCCAGCAGCCTAACACCGAACACTGAAGCTTTCTTT. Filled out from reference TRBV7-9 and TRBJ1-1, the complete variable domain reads DTGVSQNPRHKITKRGQNVTFRCDPISEHNRLYWYRQTLGQGPEFLTYFQNEAQLEKSRLLSDRFSAERPKGSFSTLEIQRTEQGDSAMYLCASSLTPNTEAFFGQGTRLTVV.